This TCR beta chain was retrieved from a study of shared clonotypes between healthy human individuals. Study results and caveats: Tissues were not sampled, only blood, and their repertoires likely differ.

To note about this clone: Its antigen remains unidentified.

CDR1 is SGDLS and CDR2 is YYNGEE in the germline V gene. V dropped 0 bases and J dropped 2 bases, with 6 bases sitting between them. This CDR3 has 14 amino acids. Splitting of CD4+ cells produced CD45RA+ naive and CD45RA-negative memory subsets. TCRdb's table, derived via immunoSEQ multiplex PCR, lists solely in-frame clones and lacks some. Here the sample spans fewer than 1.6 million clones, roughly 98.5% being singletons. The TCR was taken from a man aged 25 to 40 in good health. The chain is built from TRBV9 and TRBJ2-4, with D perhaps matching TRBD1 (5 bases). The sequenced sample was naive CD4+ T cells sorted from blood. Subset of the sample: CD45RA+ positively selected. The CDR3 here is CASSVEGSKNIQYF. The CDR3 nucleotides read TGTGCCAGCAGCGTAGAGGGGTCCAAAAACATTCAGTACTTC.